Following are 15 T cell receptor beta chains from one sample sequenced in a study of T-cell reconstitution after alpha-beta-depleted transplantation in children. The TCRbeta library incorporated unique molecular identifiers. TCRdb called the PCR reads again in MiXCR, with one record for every CDR3 protein. Among over 400,000 distinct CDR3 sequences, roughly an eighth were seen once, and the ten largest hold around 6%. Here the sequenced sample was PBMCs from the stem cell graft donor, taken from the stem cell graft. The origin of the receptors is a human donor who donated a stem cell graft to a child with combined immunodeficiency.

There are many counts of this clonotype. The J gene is TRBJ2-1, the V gene TRBV6-2 or TRBV6-3, with D possibly being TRBD2 (6 bases). This CDR3 region has 11 residues. The germline gives CDR1 MNHEY, CDR2 SVGEGT. Trimming took off 5 bases at V and 13 bases at J, with 12 bases between the two ends. CDR3 DNA: TGTGCCAGCAGTCTCCGGGACTCACAGTTCTTC. Translation gives CASSLRDSQFF.

Ten or more counts support this clonotype. The chain links TRBV12-3 or TRBV12-4 to TRBJ2-7; the D gene could be TRBD1 or TRBD2 (5 bases each). The CDR3 runs to 12 residues. Trimming cost V 6 bases and J 7 bases, with 13 bases left between them. The CDR3 DNA reads as TGTGCCAGCAGCCCCGGGACGTCGGAGCAGTACTTC. Its protein product is CASSPGTSEQYF.

The chain employs TRBV5-1 and TRBJ2-5; 7 nucleotides line up with TRBD2. The CDR3 runs 14 residues. J gave up 2 bases and V 6 bases, and 7 bases lay outside the gene matches. CDR1 is SGHRS and CDR2 is YFSETQ in the germline V gene. The CDR3 reads CASTMPGLQETQYF. The CDR3 DNA reads TGCGCCAGCACTATGCCGGGACTACAAGAGACCCAGTACTTC.

The DNA of the CDR3 is TGTGCCATCACAGCCTCTGCCCCGGGGGCGAACACTGAAGCTTTCTTT. Amino acid sequence: CAITASAPGANTEAFF. V is TRBV10-3 and J is TRBJ1-1; perhaps TRBD1 as D (6 bases). Trimming shortened V by 7 bases and J by 1 base, and 19 bases separated the two germline ends. The CDR3 is made up of 16 amino acids. Germline values: CDR1 ENHRY, CDR2 SYGVKD.

This clonotype was observed a handful of times. The CDR3 DNA reads as TGTGCCATCAGTGAAGAAGCGGGAGCCCCCTCCACAGATACGCAGTATTTT. Protein product: CAISEEAGAPSTDTQYF. V gene TRBV10-3 combines with J gene TRBJ2-3, with TRBD2 matching 8 bases. The V gene's germline CDR1 is ENHRY and CDR2 SYGVKD. This CDR3 region has 17 residues. J gave up 2 bases and V 3 bases, and 10 bases lay outside the gene matches.

The V gene is TRBV7-3, the J gene TRBJ2-1; 9 bases are shared with TRBD2. CDR3 length equals 15 residues. In germline, CDR1 is SGHTA, CDR2 FQGTGA. With 5 bases clipped from V and 10 bases from J, the junction kept 12 bases outside the gene matches. The CDR3 coding sequence is TGTGCCAGCAGCCCTGGGCGCGGGGGGGCGGACGAGCAGTTCTTC. This gives the protein CASSPGRGGADEQFF.

This clonotype was detected only a few times. The chain carries TRBV5-1 and TRBJ2-2; D is perhaps TRBD2 (6 bases). Deletions cut 1 base from V and 1 base from J, with 11 bases between. This CDR3 is 16 amino acids long. Per the germline V gene, CDR1 is SGHRS and CDR2 is YFSETQ. The CDR3 DNA is TGCGCCAGCAGCTTGCCGGGAGCCGTGAACACCGGGGAGCTGTTTTTT. It is translated as CASSLPGAVNTGELFF.

The sample holds a few counts of this clonotype. This chain uses TRBV7-2 with TRBJ2-2; 8 nucleotides align to TRBD1. CDR3 length equals 16 residues. V shed 3 bases, J shed 2 bases, and the junction held 5 bases outside the gene matches. Germline V CDR1 and CDR2: SGHTA, FQGNSA. CDR3: CASSLRQGPNTGELFF. As DNA, the CDR3 is TGTGCCAGCAGCTTGAGACAGGGGCCCAACACCGGGGAGCTGTTTTTT.

The J gene is TRBJ2-5, the V gene TRBV29-1; the D is unclear. The length of the CDR3 is 12 residues. The ends were cut back, 7 bases at V and 4 bases at J, with 13 bases in the middle. Germline values: CDR1 SQVTM, CDR2 ANQGSEA. CDR3: CSALPGVETQYF. In DNA, the CDR3 is TGCAGCGCCTTACCGGGTGTAGAGACCCAGTACTTC.

This clonotype has just a few counts. The V and J genes are TRBV7-2 and TRBJ2-1, with 9 bases aligning to TRBD2. Germline loops: CDR1 SGHTA, CDR2 FQGNSA. With 2 bases clipped from V and 7 bases from J, the junction kept 6 bases outside the gene matches. The length of the CDR3 is 15 residues. The chain's CDR3 is CASSLIAGVMNEQFF. The DNA for the CDR3 is TGTGCCAGCAGCTTAATAGCGGGAGTTATGAATGAGCAGTTCTTC. The entire variable domain, with the rest obtained from reference TRBV7-2 and TRBJ2-1, is as follows: GAGVSQSPSNKVTEKGKDVELRCDPISGHTALYWYRQSLGQGLEFLIYFQGNSAPDKSGLPSDRFSAERTGGSVSTLTIQRTQQEDSAVYLCASSLIAGVMNEQFFGPGTRLTVL.

The genes are TRBV4-3 and TRBJ2-3; 14 nucleotides align to TRBD2. CDR3 length: 16 amino acids. Germline values: CDR1 LGHNA, CDR2 YSLEER. Unmatched junction bases numbered 1, after V lost 1 base and J lost 4 bases. CDR3 sequence (DNA): TGCGCCAGCAGCCAAGGACTAGCGGGGGGGTCAGATACGCAGTATTTT. Its protein is CASSQGLAGGSDTQYF.

The genes are TRBV7-9 and TRBJ2-2, with D unclear. Trimming took 11 bases from V and 7 from J, leaving 8 bases between them. The CDR3 is made up of 10 amino acids. The germline V gene encodes CDR1 SEHNR and CDR2 FQNEAQ (reference sequence). The CDR3 is CAWWIGELFF. The DNA of the CDR3 is TGTGCCTGGTGGATCGGGGAGCTGTTTTTT. The full variable domain, in which reference TRBV7-9 and TRBJ2-2 provide the parts outside the CDR3, is DTGVSQNPRHKITKRGQNVTFRCDPISEHNRLYWYRQTLGQGPEFLTYFQNEAQLEKSRLLSDRFSAERPKGSFSTLEIQRTEQGDSAMYLCAWWIGELFFGEGSRLTVL.

This clonotype was recorded a few times. V and J are TRBV27 and TRBJ2-3, with 9 bases identical to TRBD2. J was trimmed by 3 bases and V by 6 bases; bases with no gene match: 13. Germline-derived CDR1 and CDR2 are MNHEY and SMNVEV (reference sequence). The CDR3 is 17 amino acids. The CDR3 loop is CASRLNGGGVVTDTQYF. In DNA form, the CDR3 reads TGTGCCAGCAGGCTCAACGGCGGGGGGGTGGTTACAGATACGCAGTATTTT.

This clonotype was counted only a few times. V gene TRBV9 combines with J gene TRBJ2-7; TRBD2 agrees at 9 bases. CDR3 size: 17 residues. V lost 4 bases and J lost 1; bases outside the gene matches: 12. Germline V lookup: CDR1 SGDLS, CDR2 YYNGEE. CDR3 nucleotides: TGTGCCAGCAGCAGACAAGGTAGCGGGAGTGCATCCTACGAGCAGTACTTC. Its protein product is CASSRQGSGSASYEQYF.

The V and J genes are TRBV12-3 or TRBV12-4 and TRBJ1-5; D is ambiguous. The V end lost 7 bases, the J end lost 7 bases, and 17 bases lay between the germline ends. The CDR3 has 14 amino acids. CDR3 residues: CASTRGAQEQPQHF. The DNA of the CDR3 is TGTGCCAGCACCCGGGGAGCCCAGGAACAGCCCCAGCATTTT.